These T cell receptor beta chains were read from a single sample in a study of T-cell reconstitution after alpha-beta-depleted transplantation in children. TCRdb fed the PCR reads into MiXCR, producing one record per CDR3 protein. The sample holds 780,000 or so distinct CDR3 sequences, approximately 15% seen once. Sequences were derived from PBMCs, mostly from graft donor cells, sampled 360 days after TCRalphabeta/CD19-depleted stem cell transplant. The receptors shown here come from a male patient under 18 who had a stem cell transplant for acute lymphoblastic leukemia, so the T cells may come from the graft donor. CDR3s leave out the opening cysteine and the closing phenylalanine or tryptophan. Each record gives: clone size, V gene, CDR3 protein. Clone sizes are given selectively: once, few, many, or a class where the clone is expanded.

clone size: NA
V gene: TRBV7-9
CDR3 protein: ASSSSGQINQPQH

clone size: few
V gene: TRBV20-1
CDR3 protein: SASRDRELDTQY

clone size: NA
V gene: TRBV4-2
CDR3 protein: ASSRGEAGKAETQY

clone size: few
V gene: TRBV20-1
CDR3 protein: SASRGYNEQF

clone size: once
V gene: TRBV5-4
CDR3 protein: ASSPTLAPYNEQF

clone size: NA
V gene: TRBV20-1
CDR3 protein: SASDRGFSDTQY

clone size: NA
V gene: TRBV9
CDR3 protein: ASSVGLTGGRLVVETQY

clone size: NA
V gene: TRBV6-1
CDR3 protein: ASSTGQGGNGYT

clone size: few
V gene: TRBV9
CDR3 protein: ASSAPRGAAKSTDTQY

clone size: NA
V gene: TRBV7-9
CDR3 protein: ASSFSEDFYNEQF

clone size: NA
V gene: TRBV12-3/TRBV12-4
CDR3 protein: ASSLSSGRSDTQY

clone size: NA
V gene: TRBV3-1
CDR3 protein: ASAEGLAVTYEQY

clone size: NA
V gene: TRBV7-9
CDR3 protein: ASSVPFRGPSSNEQF

clone size: once
V gene: TRBV20-1
CDR3 protein: SARGIGNEQY

clone size: few
V gene: TRBV7-2
CDR3 protein: ASSPLAALGTDTQY

clone size: few
V gene: TRBV12-3/TRBV12-4
CDR3 protein: ASSYPGRDTEAF

clone size: NA
V gene: TRBV12-3/TRBV12-4
CDR3 protein: ASSFFRQGRYEQY

clone size: few
V gene: TRBV29-1
CDR3 protein: SVDVGDRGSHEQY

clone size: NA
V gene: TRBV4-1
CDR3 protein: ASSQDPAGLANTGELF

clone size: NA
V gene: TRBV3-1
CDR3 protein: ASSQVSGRDAEQF

clone size: many
V gene: TRBV20-1
CDR3 protein: SANRGRDEQF

clone size: NA
V gene: TRBV27
CDR3 protein: ASSLVAEHGYT

clone size: NA
V gene: TRBV20-1
CDR3 protein: SARGGGSNNEQF

clone size: NA
V gene: TRBV27
CDR3 protein: ASRSGGVTNTEAF

clone size: NA
V gene: TRBV21-1
CDR3 protein: ASSKAGAHPYEQY

clone size: many
V gene: TRBV5-1
CDR3 protein: ASSLMVDAGTGELF

clone size: few
V gene: TRBV7-9
CDR3 protein: ASSFMDRAYNEQF

clone size: NA
V gene: TRBV7-2
CDR3 protein: ASSLGGQGYYGYT

clone size: few
V gene: TRBV6-2/TRBV6-3
CDR3 protein: ASSYSRTGKETQY

clone size: NA
V gene: TRBV20-1
CDR3 protein: SANPEGQDEYGYT

clone size: NA
V gene: TRBV5-1
CDR3 protein: ASSLLAVPDEQF

clone size: NA
V gene: TRBV21-1
CDR3 protein: ASTTYRGGETQY

clone size: few
V gene: TRBV7-6
CDR3 protein: ASSFPRTSGNEQY

clone size: many
V gene: TRBV5-5
CDR3 protein: ASSLFRGPTGELF

clone size: few
V gene: TRBV4-2
CDR3 protein: ASSQDSGREGRDTQY

clone size: NA
V gene: TRBV29-1
CDR3 protein: SVETGDYYEQY

clone size: NA
V gene: TRBV3-1
CDR3 protein: TSSLSRGGLALYNEQF

clone size: few
V gene: TRBV25-1
CDR3 protein: ASSPGHGYT